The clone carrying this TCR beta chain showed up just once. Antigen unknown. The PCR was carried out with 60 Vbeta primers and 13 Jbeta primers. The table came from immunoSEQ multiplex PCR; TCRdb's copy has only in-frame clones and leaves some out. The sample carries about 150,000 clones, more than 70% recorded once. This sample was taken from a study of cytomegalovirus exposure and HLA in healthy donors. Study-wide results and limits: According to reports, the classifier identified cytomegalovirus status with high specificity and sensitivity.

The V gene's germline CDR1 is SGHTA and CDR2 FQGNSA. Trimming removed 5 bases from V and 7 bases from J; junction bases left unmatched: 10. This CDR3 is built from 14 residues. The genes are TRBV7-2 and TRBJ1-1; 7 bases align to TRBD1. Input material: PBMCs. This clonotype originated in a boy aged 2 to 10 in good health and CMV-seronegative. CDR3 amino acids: CASSVTGDAIEAFF. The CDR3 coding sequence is TGTGCCAGCAGCGTAACAGGGGACGCTATTGAAGCTTTCTTT.